This is a list of T cell receptor beta chains from one sample in a study of blood T cell repertoires in COVID-19. Using immunoSEQ multiplex PCR, the repertoire was profiled, and TCRdb retains in-frame clones only, with some absent. The data contain some 140,000 clones, roughly 80% of them singletons. The sample consisted of peripheral blood. The receptors shown here come from a woman in her sixties with acute or convalescent COVID-19. CDR3s include the opening cysteine and the closing phenylalanine or tryptophan. Each record gives: D gene, J gene, V gene, clone size, CDR3 protein, CDR3 DNA. A D gene is named only where the DNA matches it firmly. Rows give clone size only sometimes, using once, few, many, or a class for an expanded clone.

>NA|TRBJ1-2|TRBV2|NA
CASSDQGHGYTF
TGTGCCAGCAGTGACCAGGGCCATGGCTACACCTTC
>TRBD1|TRBJ1-5|TRBV5-5|NA
CASSLLGTGGNQPQHF
TGTGCCAGCAGCCTACTCGGGACAGGGGGCAATCAGCCCCAGCATTTT
>NA|TRBJ1-2|TRBV5-1|once
CASSLGGRGVYGYTF
TGCGCCAGCAGCTTGGGGGGCAGGGGCGTCTATGGCTACACCTTC
>TRBD2|TRBJ2-7|TRBV28|NA
CASGAGGSYEQYF
TGTGCCAGCGGGGCGGGGGGTTCCTACGAGCAGTACTTC
>TRBD2|TRBJ2-6|TRBV3-1/TRBV3-2|NA
CASSPRGLAGKPGANVLTF
TGTGCCAGCAGCCCAAGAGGGCTAGCGGGGAAGCCTGGGGCCAACGTCCTGACTTTC
>TRBD1|TRBJ1-6|TRBV19|NA
CASRDGQGNSPLHF
TGTGCCAGTAGAGATGGACAGGGAAATTCACCCCTCCACTTT
>NA|TRBJ1-6|TRBV9|NA
CASSVLDSSYNSPLHF
TGTGCCAGCAGCGTTCTCGACAGCTCCTATAATTCACCCCTCCACTTT
>NA|TRBJ1-5|TRBV28|NA
CASSFLSPGGRGANQPQHF
TGTGCCAGCAGTTTCCTGAGCCCGGGGGGCAGGGGTGCCAATCAGCCCCAGCATTTT
>TRBD1|TRBJ2-7|TRBV19|NA
CASSTRGTGGSYEQYF
TGTGCCAGTAGTACCAGGGGGACAGGGGGCTCCTACGAGCAGTACTTC
>NA|TRBJ2-2|TRBV5-1|NA
CASSLAGLPTGELFF
TGCGCCAGCAGCTTGGCGGGACTTCCAACCGGGGAGCTGTTTTTT
>TRBD1|TRBJ2-1|TRBV7-8|few
CASSRRQGSYNEQFF
TGTGCCAGCAGCCGGCGACAGGGTTCCTACAATGAGCAGTTCTTC
>NA|TRBJ1-6|TRBV19|NA
CASSIGRGVSNSPLHF
TGTGCCAGTAGTATCGGCAGGGGTGTCTCTAATTCACCCCTCCACTTT
>NA|TRBJ2-5|TRBV7-6|NA
CASSSQVPPGETQYF
TGTGCCAGCAGCTCACAAGTACCGCCGGGGGAGACCCAGTACTTC
>NA|TRBJ1-2|TRBV7-9|NA
CASSLSAGTKGGYTF
TGTGCCAGCAGCTTATCAGCCGGGACTAAGGGTGGCTACACCTTC
>TRBD1|TRBJ1-2|TRBV19|NA
CASSTYGQGYGYTF
TGTGCCAGTAGTACGTATGGACAGGGCTATGGCTACACCTTC
>NA|TRBJ1-5|TRBV7-9|NA
CASSLNGGEPQHF
TGTGCCAGCAGCTTAAATGGGGGGGAGCCCCAGCATTTT
>NA|TRBJ2-2|TRBV7-6|NA
CASSLAGRVTGELFF
TGTGCCAGCAGCTTAGCGGGCAGGGTCACCGGGGAGCTGTTTTTT
>NA|TRBJ2-1|TRBV10-3|few
CAISESMAGSYNEQFF
TGTGCCATCAGTGAGTCTATGGCGGGCTCCTACAATGAGCAGTTCTTC
>TRBD1|TRBJ1-2|TRBV2|NA
CASSERTGLTGGYTF
TGTGCCAGCAGTGAAAGGACAGGGCTGACGGGCGGCTACACCTTC
>NA|TRBJ2-5|TRBV4-1|NA
CASSQGNSYQETQYF
TGCGCCAGCAGCCAAGGTAACTCGTACCAAGAGACCCAGTACTTC
>NA|TRBJ2-5|TRBV19|once
CASSSTNSWSETQYF
TGTGCCAGTAGTTCCACCAACTCCTGGAGTGAGACCCAGTACTTC
>TRBD1|TRBJ1-5|TRBV19|NA
CASSPTGQGSQPQHF
TGTGCCAGTAGTCCCACGGGACAGGGGAGTCAGCCCCAGCATTTT
>NA|TRBJ2-2|TRBV28|NA
CASTLMGGAGELFF
TGTGCCAGCACCCTAATGGGGGGAGCCGGGGAGCTGTTTTTT
>TRBD1|TRBJ2-5|TRBV5-1|once
CASSFFQDRGKETQYF
TGCGCCAGCAGCTTCTTCCAGGACAGGGGCAAAGAGACCCAGTACTTC
>TRBD2|TRBJ2-3|TRBV4-1|once
CASSQDPPGLAAGPGTQYF
TGCGCCAGCAGCCAAGATCCACCGGGACTAGCGGCCGGGCCCGGTACGCAGTATTTT
>TRBD1|TRBJ1-6|TRBV5-4|NA
CASSPRTGGSSPLHF
TGTGCCAGCAGCCCAAGGACAGGGGGCAGTTCACCCCTCCACTTT
>NA|TRBJ2-3|TRBV6-6|once
CASSPGDFVRQTDTQYF
TGTGCCAGCAGTCCCGGAGATTTCGTCCGCCAAACAGATACGCAGTATTTT
>NA|TRBJ2-3|TRBV5-1|NA
CARDLRSGPDTQYF
TGCGCCCGCGACTTGCGGAGCGGCCCAGATACGCAGTATTTT
>TRBD2|TRBJ2-3|TRBV24-1|NA
CATSDPGHKRGYSTDTQYF
TGTGCCACCAGTGACCCAGGTCATAAGCGGGGGTATAGCACAGATACGCAGTATTTT
>TRBD1|TRBJ1-6|TRBV3-1/TRBV3-2|once
CASSQSGRQGASPLHF
TGTGCCAGCAGCCAATCTGGGCGACAGGGGGCTTCACCCCTCCACTTT
>NA|TRBJ2-2|TRBV9|NA
CASSVGGVGGTGELFF
TGTGCCAGCAGCGTAGGCGGTGTGGGGGGCACCGGGGAGCTGTTTTTT
>TRBD2|TRBJ2-2|TRBV5-8|once
CASSFLGTINTGELFF
TGTGCCAGCAGCTTCCTCGGGACTATAAACACCGGGGAGCTGTTTTTT
>TRBD1|TRBJ1-1|TRBV11-3|NA
CATGEGQATGAEAFF
TGTGCCACCGGAGAGGGACAGGCTACCGGCGCTGAAGCTTTCTTT
>NA|TRBJ1-1|TRBV4-1|NA
CASRNGGATEAFF
TGCGCCAGCAGAAACGGGGGGGCCACTGAAGCTTTCTTT
>TRBD1|TRBJ2-4|TRBV5-4|NA
CASSFRDRKNIQYF
TGTGCCAGCAGCTTCCGGGACAGGAAAAACATTCAGTACTTC
>TRBD1|TRBJ2-7|TRBV18|few
CASSPGQGLREQYF
TGTGCCAGCTCACCGGGACAGGGACTACGAGAGCAGTACTTC
>NA|TRBJ1-6|TRBV2|NA
CASSEVGGFNNSPLHF
TGTGCCAGCAGTGAAGTAGGAGGATTTAATAATTCACCCCTCCACTTT
>TRBD1|TRBJ1-2|TRBV15|once
CATSSRTGFNYGYTF
TGTGCCACCAGCAGTCGGACAGGATTTAACTATGGCTACACCTTC
>TRBD1|TRBJ2-4|TRBV19|NA
CASSIWGQGNIQYF
TGTGCCAGTAGTATATGGGGACAGGGAAACATTCAGTACTTC
>TRBD1|TRBJ1-6|TRBV2|NA
CASKSGTGNSPLHF
TGTGCCAGCAAATCCGGGACAGGGAATTCACCCCTCCACTTT
>NA|TRBJ1-6|TRBV6-5|NA
CASTRGTLGSPLHF
TGTGCCAGCACCCGCGGGACCCTGGGTTCACCCCTCCACTTT
>NA|TRBJ2-1|TRBV4-1|once
CASSYSSGGPNNEQFF
TGCGCCAGCAGCTATTCATCCGGGGGGCCGAACAATGAGCAGTTCTTC